The rows below give T cell receptor beta chains drawn from one sample of a study of blood T cell repertoires in COVID-19. TCRdb's table, derived via immunoSEQ multiplex PCR, lists solely in-frame clones and lacks some. The table lists 200,000 to 300,000 clones, about 83% of them singletons, with 5% to 6% in the top ten. Sequencing used peripheral blood. Receptor source: a woman older than 75 with COVID-19, enrolled during active disease. Each CDR3 is given with its conserved first and last residue.

CDR3 protein	V gene	J gene
CASREQGAQGTEAFF	TRBV19	TRBJ1-1
CASSLEQGAYGYTF	TRBV28	TRBJ1-2
CASSVALGLADGYTF	TRBV9	TRBJ1-2
CASGQLYYGYTF	TRBV6-5	TRBJ1-2
CASSLGHADQPQHF	TRBV5-1	TRBJ1-5
CASRLRGGKYNEQFF	TRBV28	TRBJ2-1
CASSLGTAGNTIYF	TRBV11-2	TRBJ1-3
CASSATGGAQPQHF	TRBV6-4	TRBJ1-5
CASSLGTNRAMFF	TRBV5-8	TRBJ1-4
CASRSGGEKLFF	TRBV6-5	TRBJ1-4
CASSEAGRGAGDTQYF	TRBV6-1	TRBJ2-3
CASSLGGAAGEQFF	TRBV5-1	TRBJ2-1
CASSGGSNQPQHF	TRBV2	TRBJ1-5
CASSFQRGQRELFF	TRBV5-1	TRBJ2-2
CAIASGGSGTEAFF	TRBV10-3	TRBJ1-1
CASRSTGNTGELFF	TRBV13	TRBJ2-2
CASSAQLSGNTIYF	TRBV9	TRBJ1-3
CASSLRNTEAFF	TRBV28	TRBJ1-1
CASSSIGGAGNSPLHF	TRBV7-9	TRBJ1-6
CASSIVGGTNYGYTF	TRBV19	TRBJ1-2
CASSLEQIGQPQHF	TRBV7-9	TRBJ1-5
CASSLPTGDTDTQYF	TRBV28	TRBJ2-3
CASSLGSYGYTF	TRBV5-1	TRBJ1-2
CASSLDTYQETQYF	TRBV14	TRBJ2-5
CASSPGGKGAEAFF	TRBV3-1/TRBV3-2	TRBJ1-1
CAFGQPNSPLHF	TRBV30	TRBJ1-6
CASSLVGGGWAFF	TRBV12-3/TRBV12-4	TRBJ1-1
CASRAPINTGELFF	TRBV6-6	TRBJ2-2
CASSPERTQGGQPQHF	TRBV18	TRBJ1-5
CASPKGRGLNYGYTF	TRBV21-1	TRBJ1-2
CASSPGTGTSAGNTIYF	TRBV5-1	TRBJ1-3
CASSQDGSGGLTDTQYF	TRBV3-1/TRBV3-2	TRBJ2-3
CASRGGIIVSPLHF	TRBV6-4	TRBJ1-6
CSAPRGDTQYF	TRBV20-1	TRBJ2-3
CASSYSWTGNTGELFF	TRBV6-5	TRBJ2-2
CASSDNYGTPRGYTF	TRBV6-1	TRBJ1-2
CASSPPGQHSGNTIYF	TRBV18	TRBJ1-3
CASSLVASAETQYF	TRBV7-9	TRBJ2-5
CASSGLNPISTHNSPLHF	TRBV3-1/TRBV3-2	TRBJ1-6
CSVEKTGDTEAFF	TRBV29-1	TRBJ1-1
CASSLRQTVEKLFF	TRBV3-1/TRBV3-2	TRBJ1-4
CASSLGADTQYF	TRBV5-1	TRBJ2-3
CASSLGVGGQETQYF	TRBV7-2	TRBJ2-5
CASSFGGGESDEQFF	TRBV11-2	TRBJ2-1